One sample yielded the 17 T cell receptor beta chains listed below, sequenced in a study of blood T cell repertoires in COVID-19 (dated by TCRdb to the early 2020s). Library preparation employed the immunoSEQ multiplex PCR assay. TCRdb holds this immuneACCESS table with in-frame rearrangements only. Some clones are missing; in checked studies, unresolved V genes explain under half, and the rest has no known cause. The sample profile shows 150,000 to 170,000 clones; around 85% of them were found once. The top ten clonotypes cover approximately 32% of the sample. Sequencing was performed on peripheral blood. The receptors derive from a woman in her sixties or seventies with acute or convalescent COVID-19.

This sequence joins TRBV7-9 and TRBJ1-2; possible D gene TRBD1, 6 bases. Trimming left V 5 bases short and J 0 bases short, with 10 bases between. Germline-derived CDR1 and CDR2 are SEHNR and FQNEAQ (reference sequence). The CDR3 covers 14 residues. The CDR3 loop is CASSRDTANYGYTF. CDR3 sequence (DNA): TGTGCCAGCAGCCGGGACACCGCTAACTATGGCTACACCTTC. The full variable domain, rest sourced from reference TRBV7-9 and TRBJ1-2, is DTGVSQNPRHKITKRGQNVTFRCDPISEHNRLYWYRQTLGQGPEFLTYFQNEAQLEKSRLLSDRFSAERPKGSFSTLEIQRTEQGDSAMYLCASSRDTANYGYTFGSGTRLTVV.

The chain employs TRBV30 and TRBJ1-3; TRBD1 aligns across 12 bases. The CDR3 length is 15 residues. Germline loops: CDR1 GTSNPN, CDR2 SVGIG (reference sequence). J was trimmed by 8 bases and V by 5 bases; bases with no gene match: 10. In DNA form, the CDR3 reads TGTGCCTGGCGGAAAAAGGGACAGGGGGCCGACACCATATATTTT. Translated: CAWRKKGQGADTIYF.

The chain recombines TRBV6-5 with TRBJ1-5; 7 bases fit TRBD1. Germline values: CDR1 MNHEY, CDR2 SVGAGI. This CDR3 is built from 15 residues. V lost 9 bases, J lost 0 bases, and 8 bases stayed unmatched. The CDR3 region is CASNRGTVSNQPQHF. Written as DNA, the CDR3 is TGTGCCAGTAACCGAGGGACAGTTAGCAATCAGCCCCAGCATTTT.

A single count supports this clone. V gene TRBV12-3 or TRBV12-4 combines with J gene TRBJ1-2, with D unclear. This CDR3 spans 13 amino acids. V gave up 6 bases and J gave up 2 bases, with 10 bases separating them. CDR3 sequence: CASSPTVNYGYTF. CDR3 nucleotides: TGTGCCAGCAGCCCGACTGTCAACTATGGCTACACCTTC.

This clone was observed a few times. In nucleotides, the CDR3 is TGCGCCAGCAGCTTAATGGGCGGGAATTCACCCCTCCACTTT. This gives the protein CASSLMGGNSPLHF. The chain employs TRBV5-1 and TRBJ1-6; D remains ambiguous. Germline V gene lookup returns CDR1 SGHRS and CDR2 YFSETQ. Deletions cut 2 bases from V and 7 bases from J, with 10 bases between. The CDR3 has 14 residues.

The chain uses TRBV5-1 and TRBJ2-5; 9 bases fit TRBD1. CDR3 length: 14 amino acids. Germline assignment: CDR1 SGHRS and CDR2 YFSETQ. With 4 bases clipped from V and 5 bases from J, the junction kept 6 bases outside the gene matches. The CDR3 bases are TGCGCCAGCAGCAAACAGGGGGCTTGGGAGACCCAGTACTTC. It yields the protein CASSKQGAWETQYF.

The rearrangement joins TRBV9 to TRBJ2-1, with 7 positions matching TRBD2. The V segment lost 1 base and the J segment 8 bases; nucleotides outside the gene matches: 12. The V gene's germline CDR1 is SGDLS and CDR2 YYNGEE. There are 16 residues in the CDR3. The CDR3 DNA is TGTGCCAGCAGCGTATTCTTAGCGGGCCGGGGGGATGAGCAGTTCTTC. Translating gives CASSVFLAGRGDEQFF.

The V and J genes are TRBV28 and TRBJ1-2, with D possibly being TRBD1 (6 bases). From germline, CDR1 is MDHEN and CDR2 SYDVKM. The CDR3 totals 16 residues. Trimming cost V 5 bases and J 3 bases, with 19 bases left between them. The chain's CDR3 is CASSLDSSSWDYGYTF. The DNA of the CDR3 is TGTGCCAGCAGTCTGGACAGTTCCTCTTGGGACTATGGCTACACCTTC.

This clone was recorded only once. This chain joins TRBV6-1 and TRBJ1-4; D possibly corresponds to TRBD1 (5 bases). The V gene lost 2 bases and the J gene lost 7 bases, with 17 bases spanning the gap. The CDR3 totals 16 residues. Germline CDR1 MNHNS, CDR2 SASEGT. CDR3 protein: CASSETLGRSGEKLFF. As DNA, the CDR3 is TGTGCCAGCAGTGAAACGTTGGGGCGGTCGGGTGAAAAACTGTTTTTT.

The J gene is TRBJ1-2, the V gene TRBV11-2, with 8 bases that match TRBD1. Unmatched junction bases numbered 9, after V lost 6 bases and J lost 3 bases. Germline assignment: CDR1 SGHAT and CDR2 FQNNGV. This CDR3 is 15 amino acids long. CDR3 region: CASRSPRGLDYGYTF. CDR3 bases: TGTGCCAGCAGGTCCCCCAGGGGGCTGGACTATGGCTACACCTTC.

V is TRBV11-2 and J is TRBJ1-1; 9 nucleotides agree with TRBD1. CDR3 size: 15 residues. Germline CDR1 and CDR2: SGHAT and FQNNGV. V lost 5 bases and J lost 4; bases outside the gene matches: 8. CDR3 in amino acids: CASSLTGGSTTEAFF. Here the CDR3 DNA reads TGTGCCAGCAGCCTGACAGGGGGGAGTACCACTGAAGCTTTCTTT.

The rearrangement links TRBV2 to TRBJ1-3; D is uncertain. The length of the CDR3 is 13 residues. V was shortened by 6 bases and J by 1 base, with 7 bases between the two germline ends. Germline CDR1 is SNHLY and CDR2 is FYNNEI. CDR3 sequence: CASRRGSGNTIYF. In nucleotides, the CDR3 is TGTGCCAGCAGGCGCGGGTCTGGAAACACCATATATTTT.

This chain joins TRBV2 and TRBJ1-2; possibly TRBD1 for D (6 bases). The CDR3 totals 13 residues. V was clipped by 7 bases and J by 8 bases, with 17 bases between them. Germline assignment: CDR1 SNHLY and CDR2 FYNNEI. CDR3 DNA: TGTGCCAGCAATGGACAGCCCCAAGGCGGCTACACCTTC. Translation: CASNGQPQGGYTF.

This chain uses TRBV6-5 with TRBJ2-1; D gene uncertain. Germline V gene sequence: CDR1 MNHEY, CDR2 SVGAGI. CDR3 size: 12 residues. Trimming cost V 4 bases and J 6 bases, with 7 bases left between them. CDR3 protein: CASSFSTNEQFF. CDR3 sequence (DNA): TGTGCCAGCAGTTTCAGTACCAATGAGCAGTTCTTC.

V gene TRBV11-3 combines with J gene TRBJ2-1, with D tentatively TRBD2 (6 bases). The CDR3 spans 13 residues. Deletions cut 8 bases from V and 6 bases from J, with 14 bases between. The V gene's germline CDR1 is SGHNT and CDR2 YENEEA. For the CDR3, the DNA is TGTGCCAGCGGGGGACTGTCCCCCAATGAGCAGTTCTTC. It translates to CASGGLSPNEQFF.

Notes on this clone: Other DNA sequences in the same sample also yield this CDR3. The CDR3 spells CASSPGESSYNSPLHF. CDR3 DNA sequence: TGCGCCAGCAGCCCCGGTGAGAGCTCCTATAATTCACCCCTCCACTTT. V is TRBV4-1 and J is TRBJ1-6; no reliable D call. This CDR3 region has 16 residues. Germline CDR1 MGHRA, CDR2 YSYEKL. The V end was cut by 4 bases, the J end by 0 bases, with 10 bases between.

The chain joins TRBV15 to TRBJ1-2; possible D gene TRBD1, 6 bases. Germline CDR1 and CDR2: LNHNV and YYDKDF (reference sequence). V gave up 0 bases and J gave up 5 bases, with 10 bases separating them. CDR3 length equals 14 residues. This CDR3 reads CATSRELQGYGYTF. Written as DNA, the CDR3 is TGTGCCACCAGCAGAGAACTACAGGGATATGGCTACACCTTC. Full variable domain (outside the CDR3, taken from reference TRBV15 and TRBJ1-2): DAMVIQNPRYQVTQFGKPVTLSCSQTLNHNVMYWYQQKSSQAPKLLFHYYDKDFNNEADTPDNFQSRRPNTSFCFLDIRSPGLGDTAMYLCATSRELQGYGYTFGSGTRLTVV.